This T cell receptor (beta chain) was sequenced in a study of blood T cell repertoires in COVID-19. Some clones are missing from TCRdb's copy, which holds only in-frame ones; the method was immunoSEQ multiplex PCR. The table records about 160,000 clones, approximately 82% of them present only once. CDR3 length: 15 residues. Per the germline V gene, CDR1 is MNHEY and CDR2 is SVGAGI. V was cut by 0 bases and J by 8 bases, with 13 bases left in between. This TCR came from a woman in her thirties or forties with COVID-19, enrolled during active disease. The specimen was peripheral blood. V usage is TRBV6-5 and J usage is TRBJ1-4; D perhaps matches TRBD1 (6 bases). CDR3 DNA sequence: TGTGCCAGCAGTTACTCAAGGGGGGGACGGGAAAAACTGTTTTTT. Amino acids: CASSYSRGGREKLFF.